Shown below are 19 T cell receptor beta chains from a single sample sequenced in a study of blood T cell repertoires in COVID-19. Clones were read by immunoSEQ multiplex PCR, and TCRdb kept only the in-frame ones, dropping some. Here the sample spans 350,000 to 400,000 clones, roughly 87% being singletons. Sequencing was carried out using PBMCs or T cells enriched from blood (not recorded which). These TCRs come from a woman aged 25 to 39 who had recovered from COVID-19.

This clone was counted only a few times. This chain connects TRBV2 to TRBJ2-2; D might be TRBD2 (5 bases). The CDR3 loop spans 16 amino acids. V dropped 7 bases and J dropped 1 base, with 16 bases sitting between them. Per germline, CDR1 SNHLY and CDR2 FYNNEI. The CDR3 region has the DNA TGTGCCAGCACTGATAGGACTGGAAGGAACACCGGGGAGCTGTTTTTT. Protein sequence: CASTDRTGRNTGELFF.

V gene TRBV7-9 combines with J gene TRBJ2-3; D is ambiguous. The CDR3 is 16 residues long. From germline, CDR1 is SEHNR and CDR2 FQNEAQ (reference sequence). Trimming stripped 5 bases from V and 0 bases from J, with 15 bases between. CDR3 nucleotides: TGTGCCAGCAGCGCCAGGCCCCAGATCAGCACAGATACGCAGTATTTT. It specifies CASSARPQISTDTQYF.

The chain is built from TRBV13 and TRBJ1-3, with D possibly matching TRBD1 (6 bases). The germline V and J ends were trimmed by 0 bases and 0 bases, with 12 bases remaining between them. In germline, CDR1 is PRHDT, CDR2 FYEKMQ (reference sequence). The CDR3 length is 17 residues. The CDR3 DNA reads as TGTGCCAGCAGCTTAGGCGGCGGGGGCCTCTCTGGAAACACCATATATTTT. Its protein is CASSLGGGGLSGNTIYF.

V and J are TRBV3-1 (or the pseudogene TRBV3-2) and TRBJ1-2; possible D gene TRBD1, 6 bases. The CDR3 totals 15 residues. V lost 1 base and J 4 bases, leaving 13 bases between the germline ends. Germline CDR1 reads LGHDT; CDR2 reads YNNKEL (reference sequence). The CDR3 DNA follows: TGTGCCAGCAGCCAAGGGACAGTAAAGGGCTATGGCTACACCTTC. Translation: CASSQGTVKGYGYTF.

V usage is TRBV5-5 and J usage is TRBJ1-5; D ambiguous. The V end was cut by 4 bases, the J end by 8 bases, with 10 bases between. Germline assignment: CDR1 SGHKS and CDR2 YYEKEE (reference sequence). This CDR3 is built from 12 residues. The CDR3 loop reads CASSANLKPQHF. CDR3 coding DNA: TGTGCCAGCAGCGCGAACCTTAAGCCCCAGCATTTT.

This rearrangement joins TRBV4-1 to TRBJ1-1, with D perhaps matching TRBD1 (6 bases). The CDR3 spans 15 residues. Trimming left V 4 bases short and J 3 bases short, with 15 bases between. CDR1 is MGHRA and CDR2 is YSYEKL in the germline V gene. DNA of the CDR3: TGCGCCAGCAGCCCTCAGACAGGCTCGTACACTGAAGCTTTCTTT. This encodes CASSPQTGSYTEAFF.

The genes are TRBV28 and TRBJ2-7, with a weak D call TRBD1 (5 bases). The CDR3 has 10 amino acids. The V end lost 8 bases, the J end lost 4 bases, and 6 bases lay between the germline ends. Looked up from germline, CDR1 is MDHEN and CDR2 is SYDVKM. The CDR3 DNA reads as TGTGCCAGCGGGGCGTACGAGCAGTACTTC. Residues: CASGAYEQYF.

This clone was seen only a few times. This chain links TRBV4-1 with TRBJ1-2; D not certain. CDR3 length: 16 residues. Germline assignment: CDR1 MGHRA and CDR2 YSYEKL. Trimming left V 1 base short and J 4 bases short, with 16 bases between. The DNA of the CDR3 is TGCGCCAGCAGCCAAGTTCCTTCAGTGAAACCCTATGGCTACACCTTC. Protein: CASSQVPSVKPYGYTF.

This clone was detected a few times. The rearrangement links TRBV6-1 to TRBJ1-5; a possible D gene is TRBD1 (5 bases). The CDR3 runs 15 residues. Per germline, CDR1 MNHNS and CDR2 SASEGT. Trimming removed 1 base at V and 4 bases at J, with 11 bases between. CDR3 nucleotides: TGTGCCAGCAGTGAAGGTGGGGCTATTAATCAGCCCCAGCATTTT. This codes for CASSEGGAINQPQHF.

The chain is built from TRBV18 and TRBJ1-2, with TRBD1 matching over 9 bases. V was pared by 6 bases and J by 6 bases, with 11 bases of the junction left unmatched. CDR3 length: 15 residues. The V gene's germline CDR1 is KGHSH and CDR2 LQKENI. The CDR3 spells CASSPSGTGMNGYTF. In DNA form, the CDR3 reads TGTGCCAGCTCGCCAAGCGGGACAGGGATGAATGGCTACACCTTC. The complete variable domain, with remaining parts taken from reference TRBV18 and TRBJ1-2, reads NAGVMQNPRHLVRRRGQEARLRCSPMKGHSHVYWYRQLPEEGLKFMVYLQKENIIDESGMPKERFSAEFPKEGPSILRIQQVVRGDSAAYFCASSPSGTGMNGYTFGSGTRLTVV.

This clone was counted a single time. The chain links TRBV29-1 to TRBJ2-7, with TRBD2 matching 7 bases. This CDR3 has 14 residues. V was pared by 7 bases and J by 4 bases, with 13 bases of the junction left unmatched. Germline V gene data show CDR1 as SQVTM and CDR2 as ANQGSEA. In nucleotides, the CDR3 is TGCAGCGCCCGCCCTGGCGGGAGTTCTTACGAGCAGTACTTC. Protein product: CSARPGGSSYEQYF.

This clone was detected a few times. The chain uses TRBV7-2 and TRBJ1-1; D gene ambiguous. The V and J ends lost 0 bases and 7 bases respectively, with 12 bases between them. The CDR3 extends over 14 amino acids. Germline V gives CDR1 SGHTA, CDR2 FQGNSA. The CDR3 sequence is CASSLAPAGGEAFF. In nucleotides, the CDR3 is TGTGCCAGCAGCTTAGCCCCCGCGGGCGGTGAAGCTTTCTTT. Full variable domain (missing parts from reference TRBV7-2 and TRBJ1-1): GAGVSQSPSNKVTEKGKDVELRCDPISGHTALYWYRQSLGQGLEFLIYFQGNSAPDKSGLPSDRFSAERTGGSVSTLTIQRTQQEDSAVYLCASSLAPAGGEAFFGQGTRLTVV.

The chain joins TRBV9 to TRBJ1-1; 9 bases match TRBD1. Germline CDR1 and CDR2: SGDLS and YYNGEE. V shed 0 bases and J 2 bases; nucleotides not matched to a gene: 5. The CDR3 covers 16 residues. CDR3 nucleotides: TGTGCCAGCAGCGTAGCTGGGGACAGGGTCAACACTGAAGCTTTCTTT. This codes for CASSVAGDRVNTEAFF.

This clone was counted a few times. The genes are TRBV10-2 and TRBJ1-1; D not resolved. CDR1 WSHSY and CDR2 SAAADI come from the germline V gene. V was trimmed by 11 bases and J by 6 bases, leaving 19 bases between them. CDR3 length equals 13 residues. The CDR3, as DNA: TGCGCCTCGCGGCCCGGGGAAGTGGCTGAAGCTTTCTTT. Its translation is CASRPGEVAEAFF.

V gene TRBV28 combines with J gene TRBJ2-1, with D maybe TRBD2 (6 bases). V lost 3 bases and J 8 bases, leaving 8 bases between the germline ends. CDR1 is MDHEN and CDR2 is SYDVKM in the germline V gene. The CDR3 is 12 residues long. The CDR3 protein is CASSLAGYEQFF. CDR3 nucleotides: TGTGCCAGCAGTTTGGCGGGATATGAGCAGTTCTTC.

As DNA, the CDR3 is TGCAGCGTTGAAGATCGGATGGCGGGCTATGGCTACACCTTC. Protein sequence: CSVEDRMAGYGYTF. The chain links TRBV29-1 to TRBJ1-2; D remains unclear. From germline, CDR1 is SQVTM and CDR2 ANQGSEA. The CDR3 length is 14 residues. V lost 0 bases, J lost 4 bases, and 12 bases lay in between.

The J gene is TRBJ1-1, the V gene TRBV12-3 or TRBV12-4, with a possible D match to TRBD1 (5 bases). CDR3 length: 13 amino acids. Trimming removed 8 bases from V and 1 base from J, with 11 bases in between. The CDR3 spells CASCSGANTEAFF. CDR3 sequence (DNA): TGTGCCAGCTGTAGTGGGGCGAACACTGAAGCTTTCTTT.

The J gene is TRBJ1-3, the V gene TRBV6-8; a weak D match, TRBD1 (5 bases). The V and J ends lost 2 bases and 1 base respectively, with 15 bases between them. The CDR3 is made up of 17 amino acids. From germline, CDR1 is MNHGY and CDR2 SAAAGT. The CDR3 DNA reads as TGTGCCAGCAGTTACCCGGGGGGGAGGGTTTCTGGAAACACCATATATTTT. Its translation is CASSYPGGRVSGNTIYF.

The V call is TRBV30, the J call TRBJ1-1; 7 bases align to TRBD1. The CDR3 loop spans 14 amino acids. Germline lookup yields CDR1 GTSNPN and CDR2 SVGIG (reference sequence). Trimming at V came to 8 bases and at J to 1 base, leaving 10 bases not matched to a gene. CDR3 sequence reads: CARGTARGNTEAFF. CDR3 bases: TGTGCCCGCGGGACAGCTCGTGGGAACACTGAAGCTTTCTTT.